This TCR beta chain was identified during a study of a mutant IDH1 vaccine in newly diagnosed glioma. Study summary: Week 47 marked visit V13, whereas week 35 marked visit V12.

Measured with immunoSEQ multiplex PCR; TCRdb has only the in-frame clones, and not every one. The profile shows about 94,000 clones, 85% to 90% of them singletons. This sample's time point: week 47, end of study. Every vaccination contained 300 ug of the mutant IDH1 20-mer peptide and was paired with topical imiquimod. For this clone: What it binds is not known.

V shed 4 bases and J shed 6 bases, with 8 bases lying between them. Germline assignment: CDR1 SGHTA and CDR2 FQGTGA. This CDR3 is 12 amino acids long. This chain joins TRBV7-3 and TRBJ2-3; D ambiguous. The sample was PBMCs, taken from a glioma patient whose treatment included an IDH1 peptide vaccine. The sequence was obtained from a woman in her forties or fifties with glioma. The CDR3 region is CASSSQSDTQYF. The CDR3 DNA follows: TGTGCCAGCAGCTCCCAGTCGGATACGCAGTATTTT.